Listed below are T cell receptor beta chains from one sample, sequenced in a study of T cell responses to AZD1222 COVID-19 vaccine. Data came from immunoSEQ multiplex PCR; TCRdb stores just in-frame clones and leaves some out. The profile covers 130,000 to 150,000 clones, with 88% appearing a single time and roughly 5.2% taken by the ten largest. Sequencing used peripheral blood, obtained 28 days after the second dose of the MenACWY control vaccine. These receptors were taken from an adult who received the MenACWY meningococcal vaccine as a control. The CDR3 runs from the conserved cysteine through the conserved F or W. The D gene is left open where the match is weak. Only some rows state a clone size, as once, few, many or a class for expanded clones.

j_gene | abundance | v_gene | d_gene | CDR3nt | CDR3aa
TRBJ1-1 | . | TRBV5-1 | . | TGCGCCAGCAGCTGGGGGGCGGGTGACACTGAAGCTTTCTTT | CASSWGAGDTEAFF
TRBJ1-2 | . | TRBV5-4 | TRBD1 | TGTGCCAGCAGCATAGACCGACAGGGGGCGAATGGCTACACCTTC | CASSIDRQGANGYTF
TRBJ2-7 | . | TRBV6-5 | TRBD1 | TGTGCCAGCAGAGGGGGCGGCGGCTCCTACGAGCAGTACTTC | CASRGGGGSYEQYF
TRBJ2-1 | . | TRBV7-8 | . | TGTGCCAGCACGGCGGCCGACTCCTACAATGAGCAGTTCTTC | CASTAADSYNEQFF
TRBJ1-2 | . | TRBV11-2 | . | TGTGCCAGCAGCTTAGGACAGGACTATGGCTACACCTTC | CASSLGQDYGYTF
TRBJ2-2 | . | TRBV3-1/TRBV3-2 | . | TGTGCCAGCAGCCAAGCAGGGACCGGGGAGCTGTTTTTT | CASSQAGTGELFF
TRBJ2-7 | . | TRBV21-1 | . | TGTGCCTTCCGGGACTCCTTAAGCTACGAGCAGTACTTC | CAFRDSLSYEQYF
TRBJ2-6 | . | TRBV2 | TRBD1 | TGTGCCAGCGGAGGACAGGCCGTTTCTGGGGCCAACGTCCTGACTTTC | CASGGQAVSGANVLTF
TRBJ1-1 | once | TRBV19 | . | TGTGCCAGTACCCTGGGAGGAGGGAACACTGAAGCTTTCTTT | CASTLGGGNTEAFF
TRBJ1-1 | . | TRBV7-2 | . | TGTGCCAGCAGCGGGGGGGCCGGCACTGAAGCTTTCTTT | CASSGGAGTEAFF
TRBJ1-5 | . | TRBV28 | . | TGTGCCAGCAGTTTTGTAGAGCCCCAGCATTTT | CASSFVEPQHF
TRBJ2-3 | . | TRBV7-6 | . | TGTGCCAGCAGCTCGGGGGCGGCAGATACGCAGTATTTT | CASSSGAADTQYF
TRBJ2-7 | . | TRBV18 | . | TGTGCCAGCTCACCCCCAGAATCCTACGAGCAGTACTTC | CASSPPESYEQYF
TRBJ1-3 | . | TRBV9 | . | TGTGCCACCCGGATGTACAGGATTGGAAACACCATATATTTT | CATRMYRIGNTIYF
TRBJ2-3 | . | TRBV7-2 | TRBD2 | TGTGCCAGCAGCGTAGCGGGGGGGCCTGTAGATACGCAGTATTTT | CASSVAGGPVDTQYF
TRBJ1-4 | . | TRBV10-3 | . | TGTGCCTCCCGGCCGGGATATCCAAATGAAAAACTGTTTTTT | CASRPGYPNEKLFF
TRBJ2-7 | once | TRBV5-4 | TRBD1 | TGTGCCAGCAGTAACCCGGGACAGAACTCCTACGAGCAGTACTTC | CASSNPGQNSYEQYF
TRBJ1-2 | . | TRBV9 | . | TGTGCCAGCAGCGGAGGATTTAACTATGGCTACACCTTC | CASSGGFNYGYTF
TRBJ1-1 | once | TRBV28 | . | TGTGCCAGCAAACTTGCCGGGGGGGGATGGACTGAAGCTTTCTTT | CASKLAGGGWTEAFF
TRBJ1-2 | . | TRBV7-9 | . | TGTGCCAGCACCCAGGGTTTAGGCTACACCTTC | CASTQGLGYTF
TRBJ2-2 | . | TRBV5-1 | . | TGCGCCAGCAGCCTGACTGGAGGGGCCCCTGGGGAGCTGTTTTTT | CASSLTGGAPGELFF
TRBJ2-7 | once | TRBV7-8 | . | TGTGCCAGCAGCTTAGCGCTCGGGCGAATGGGCGAGCAGTACTTC | CASSLALGRMGEQYF
TRBJ2-5 | once | TRBV3-1/TRBV3-2 | . | TGTGCCAGCAGCCAGGGGGGAGAGACCCAGTACTTC | CASSQGGETQYF
TRBJ1-5 | . | TRBV5-6 | . | TGTGCCAGCAGCTTCGACAGCAATCAGCCCCAGCATTTT | CASSFDSNQPQHF
TRBJ1-2 | . | TRBV3-1/TRBV3-2 | TRBD1 | TGTGCCAGCAGCTATGGGACAGCTAACTATGGCTACACCTTC | CASSYGTANYGYTF
TRBJ2-6 | . | TRBV5-1 | . | TGCGCCAGCAGCCCAGGGCCCAGGGGGGCCAACGTCCTGACTTTC | CASSPGPRGANVLTF
TRBJ2-5 | . | TRBV7-2 | . | TGTGCCAGCAGCTTAGCGGGGGGCCAGGGAGAGACCCAGTACTTC | CASSLAGGQGETQYF
TRBJ2-5 | . | TRBV9 | TRBD2 | TGTGCCAGCAGCGTAGGAGGACTAGCGGGAGGGACCCAGTACTTC | CASSVGGLAGGTQYF
TRBJ2-4 | . | TRBV19 | . | TGTGCCAGTAATCAGGGCCCGGTCGGCATTCAGTACTTC | CASNQGPVGIQYF
TRBJ1-2 | . | TRBV30 | . | TGTGCCTGGAGTCCACCAGGGGTGGGCTACACCTTC | CAWSPPGVGYTF
TRBJ2-5 | . | TRBV10-3 | . | TGTGCCATCAGAGGGGACATGGGCGGGGAGACCCAGTACTTC | CAIRGDMGGETQYF
TRBJ1-2 | . | TRBV6-5 | TRBD1 | TGTGCCAGCAGCCAGACAGGGGGTGGCTATGGCTACACCTTC | CASSQTGGGYGYTF
TRBJ1-6 | . | TRBV6-5 | . | TGTGCCAGCAGTTACGGGAAAAGATCCTATAATTCACCCCTCCACTTT | CASSYGKRSYNSPLHF
TRBJ1-2 | . | TRBV19 | TRBD1 | TGTGCCAGTAAACCAGGACAGGGGGGAAATCCGCGGGATGGCTACACCTTC | CASKPGQGGNPRDGYTF
TRBJ2-1 | . | TRBV7-9 | . | TGTGCCAGCAGCCTTCGACAGTACAATGAGCAGTTCTTC | CASSLRQYNEQFF
TRBJ2-7 | . | TRBV6-6 | TRBD1 | TGTGCCAGCAGCCAAGGACAGGGCTACGAGCAGTACTTC | CASSQGQGYEQYF
TRBJ2-2 | few | TRBV9 | . | TGTGCCAGCAGCGTTGCGGTTAGCACCGGGGAGCTGTTTTTT | CASSVAVSTGELFF
TRBJ2-3 | . | TRBV7-9 | . | TGTGCCAGCAGCTTATTCCAGGGGACAGATACGCAGTATTTT | CASSLFQGTDTQYF
TRBJ1-6 | . | TRBV4-3 | . | TGCGCCAGCAGCCAAGATGTAAAGGTATCTTATAATTCACCCCTCCACTTT | CASSQDVKVSYNSPLHF
TRBJ2-1 | once | TRBV12-5 | TRBD1 | TGTGCTAGTGGGATTGCCGGGACAGGGATCAATGAGCAGTTCTTC | CASGIAGTGINEQFF
TRBJ2-5 | few | TRBV29-1 | TRBD1 | TGCAGCGTGGGACAGGGTCAAGAGACCCAGTACTTC | CSVGQGQETQYF
TRBJ1-4 | . | TRBV5-1 | TRBD1 | TGCGCCAGCAGCGTAGGGACAGGGGGTGTTGAAAAACTGTTTTTT | CASSVGTGGVEKLFF
TRBJ2-7 | . | TRBV7-8 | . | TGTGCCAGCAGCTTAGCACCTAGACCGGGGAATTACTACGAGCAGTACTTC | CASSLAPRPGNYYEQYF
TRBJ2-1 | . | TRBV24-1 | . | TGTGCCACCAGCGATACTGAGACTAGGGGCAATGAGCAGTTCTTC | CATSDTETRGNEQFF
TRBJ2-2 | . | TRBV4-2 | TRBD2 | TGTGCCAGCAGCCATCTGAGCGGGGATAACACCGGGGAGCTGTTTTTT | CASSHLSGDNTGELFF
TRBJ1-1 | once | TRBV5-1 | TRBD1 | TGCGCCAGCGGCCGGGACAGGGGAGCGAACACTGAAGCTTTCTTT | CASGRDRGANTEAFF
TRBJ2-1 | . | TRBV7-2 | . | TGTGCCAGCAGCTTAAGTAGTCCGCCTTTCAATGAGCAGTTCTTC | CASSLSSPPFNEQFF
TRBJ2-1 | . | TRBV6-2/TRBV6-3 | . | TGTGCCAGCAGCCGTGAGGTTAAGGATCATATGTACAATGAGCAGTTCTTC | CASSREVKDHMYNEQFF
TRBJ1-4 | . | TRBV6-2/TRBV6-3 | . | TGTGCCAGCAGTCCCTTAAAGACCGCCTCTCCTAATGAAAAACTGTTTTTT | CASSPLKTASPNEKLFF
TRBJ1-4 | . | TRBV20-1 | . | TGCAGTGCTGTGGGCAGTAAACTGTTTTTT | CSAVGSKLFF
TRBJ1-1 | . | TRBV5-1 | TRBD1 | TGCGCCAGCAGCATATCGACAGGGCTCAAGAACACTGAAGCTTTCTTT | CASSISTGLKNTEAFF
TRBJ1-2 | . | TRBV2 | . | TGTGCCAGCGTCGGGATCTCCTATGGCTACACCTTC | CASVGISYGYTF
TRBJ1-3 | . | TRBV6-2/TRBV6-3 | . | TGTGCCAGCAGTTCCCGACGCTCTGGAAACACCATATATTTT | CASSSRRSGNTIYF
TRBJ1-6 | . | TRBV28 | TRBD1 | TGTGCCAGCAGTTTATCCGCCGGGACAGGGGTGGATTCACCCCTCCACTTT | CASSLSAGTGVDSPLHF